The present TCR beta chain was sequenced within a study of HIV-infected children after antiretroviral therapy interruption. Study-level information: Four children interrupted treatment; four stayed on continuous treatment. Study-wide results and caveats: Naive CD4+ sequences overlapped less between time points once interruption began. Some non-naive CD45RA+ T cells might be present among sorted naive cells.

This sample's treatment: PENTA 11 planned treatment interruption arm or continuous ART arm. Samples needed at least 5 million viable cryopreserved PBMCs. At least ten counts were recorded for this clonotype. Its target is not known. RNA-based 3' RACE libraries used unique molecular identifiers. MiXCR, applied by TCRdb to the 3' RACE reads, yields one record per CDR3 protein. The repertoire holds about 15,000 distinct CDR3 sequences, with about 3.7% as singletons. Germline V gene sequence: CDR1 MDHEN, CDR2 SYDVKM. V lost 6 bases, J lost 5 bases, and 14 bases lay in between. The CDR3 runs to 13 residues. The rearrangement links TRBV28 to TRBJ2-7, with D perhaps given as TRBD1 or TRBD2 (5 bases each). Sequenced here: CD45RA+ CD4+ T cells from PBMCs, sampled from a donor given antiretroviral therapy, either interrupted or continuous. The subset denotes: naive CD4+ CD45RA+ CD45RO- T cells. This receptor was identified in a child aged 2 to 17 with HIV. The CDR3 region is CASRPRDEDEQYF. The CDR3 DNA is TGTGCCAGCAGACCCCGGGACGAGGACGAGCAGTACTTC. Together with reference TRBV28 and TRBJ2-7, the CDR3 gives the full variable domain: DVKVTQSSRYLVKRTGEKVFLECVQDMDHENMFWYRQDPGLGLRLIYFSYDVKMKEKGDIPEGYSVSREKKERFSLILESASTNQTSMYLCASRPRDEDEQYFGPGTRLTVT.